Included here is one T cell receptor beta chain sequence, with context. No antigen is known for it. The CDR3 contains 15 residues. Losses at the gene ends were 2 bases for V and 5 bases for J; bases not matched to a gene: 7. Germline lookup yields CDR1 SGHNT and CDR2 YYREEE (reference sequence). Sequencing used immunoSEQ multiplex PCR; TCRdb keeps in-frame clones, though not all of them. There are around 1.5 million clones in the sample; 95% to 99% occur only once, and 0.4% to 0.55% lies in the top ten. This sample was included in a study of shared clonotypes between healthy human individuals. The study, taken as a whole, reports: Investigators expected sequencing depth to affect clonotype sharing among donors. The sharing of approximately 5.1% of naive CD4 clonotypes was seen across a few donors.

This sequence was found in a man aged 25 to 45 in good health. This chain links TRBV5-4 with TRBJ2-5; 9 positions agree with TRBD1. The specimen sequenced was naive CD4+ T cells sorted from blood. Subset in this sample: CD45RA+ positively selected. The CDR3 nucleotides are TGTGCCAGCAGCTTAAACAGGGGGCGTTTGGAGACCCAGTACTTC. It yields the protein CASSLNRGRLETQYF.